This T cell receptor beta chain was observed in a study of T cells in localized non-small cell lung cancer. Study-level points and caveats: One tumor region alone was sequenced, and heterogeneity therefore remains possible. In the blood, greater T cell density corresponded to longer overall survival.

Remarks on this clone: Its matching antigen is unknown.

Per germline, CDR1 SGHRS and CDR2 YFSETQ. CDR3 length: 15 amino acids. The trim removed 3 bases at V and 5 bases at J, leaving 6 bases unmatched. Here immunoSEQ multiplex PCR was the method, and the copy in TCRdb shows in-frame clones only, minus some. The sample comprises approximately 11,000 clones, 90% of which are singletons, and roughly 15% rests with the top ten. This TCR came from a male donor aged 60 or older with stage III lung adenocarcinoma. The V and J genes are TRBV5-1 and TRBJ2-5; 11 positions agree with TRBD2. The sequences come from peripheral blood, collected before any cancer treatment. As DNA, the CDR3 is TGCGCCAGCAGCTCGGGACTAGCGGCTCAGGAGACCCAGTACTTC. Its translation is CASSSGLAAQETQYF.